The clone carrying this T cell receptor beta chain has ten or more counts. TCR beta CDR3 region amplification was performed from RNA transcripts. First-round RT-PCR targeting the TCR CDR3 was performed with the HTBI primer set. TCRdb called the multiplex PCR reads again in MiXCR, with one record for every CDR3 protein. The table shows 400,000 or so distinct CDR3 sequences, with roughly 15% occurring only once. This CDR3 is built from 16 residues. Germline values: CDR1 SGHTA, CDR2 FQGTGA. J lost 8 bases, V lost 5 bases, and 12 bases had no gene match. The sample originates from a study of T cells in Graves' hyperthyroidism and ophthalmopathy. Overall study: At the time of initial diagnosis and before any treatment, peripheral blood was collected.

The sequence derives from a woman aged 55 to 70 with Graves' ophthalmopathy. Sequenced input: blood. This sequence joins TRBV7-3 and TRBJ2-1; 10 bases fit TRBD2. The DNA for the CDR3 is TGTGCCAGCAGCAAAATAGCGGGAGGACAAGTTTATGAGCAGTTCTTC. Encoded protein: CASSKIAGGQVYEQFF.